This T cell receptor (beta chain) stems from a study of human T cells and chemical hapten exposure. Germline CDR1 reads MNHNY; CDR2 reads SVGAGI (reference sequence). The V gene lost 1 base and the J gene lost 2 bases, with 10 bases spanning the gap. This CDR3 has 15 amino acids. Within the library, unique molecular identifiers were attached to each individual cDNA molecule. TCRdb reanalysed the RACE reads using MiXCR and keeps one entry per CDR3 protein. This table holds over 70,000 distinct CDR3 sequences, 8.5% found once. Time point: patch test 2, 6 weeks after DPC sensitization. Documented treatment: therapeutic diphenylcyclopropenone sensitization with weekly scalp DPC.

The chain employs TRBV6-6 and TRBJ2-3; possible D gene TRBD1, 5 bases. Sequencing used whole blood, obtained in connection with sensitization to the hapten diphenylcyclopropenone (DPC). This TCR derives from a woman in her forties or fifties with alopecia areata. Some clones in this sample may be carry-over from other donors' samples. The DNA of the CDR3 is TGTGCCAGCAGTTACTTTGGGGCGGACACAGATACGCAGTATTTT. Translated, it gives CASSYFGADTDTQYF.